A single sample is the source of the 10 T cell receptor beta chains below, sequenced in a study of T cell repertoires in cytomegalovirus infection. TCRdb reprocessed the reads via MiXCR and lists one record per CDR3 protein. The repertoire holds around 630,000 distinct CDR3 sequences, with roughly 24% as singletons. Sequenced material: CD8+ T cells from PBMCs. Receptors originate from a human donor in good health (CMV status not recorded). Some clones in this sample may be carry-over from other donors' samples.

This clonotype was seen only a few times. The V call is TRBV4-3, the J call TRBJ2-5; TRBD2 matches at 10 bases. There are 18 residues in the CDR3. Germline CDR1 reads LGHNA; CDR2 reads YSLEER. After removal of 2 bases from V and 7 bases from J, the junction contained 16 bases not matched to a gene. CDR3 in amino acids: CASSQNPWTSGVVGTQYF. The CDR3 nucleotides are TGCGCCAGCAGCCAAAACCCTTGGACTAGCGGCGTAGTGGGGACCCAGTACTTC.

This chain links TRBV6-5 with TRBJ1-1; D not certain. Germline lookup yields CDR1 MNHEY and CDR2 SVGAGI. V dropped 2 bases and J dropped 6 bases, with 10 bases sitting between them. The CDR3 is 13 residues long. The CDR3 nucleotides are TGTGCCAGCAGTTACGGGGTACTGTCTGAAGCTTTCTTT. It yields the protein CASSYGVLSEAFF.

The chain couples TRBV7-9 to TRBJ1-1; D remains unclear. The germline V and J ends were trimmed by 3 bases and 2 bases, with 16 bases remaining between them. CDR1 is SEHNR, CDR2 FQNEAQ, per germline (reference sequence). The CDR3 contains 16 residues. CDR3 sequence reads: CASSFDIRHTNTEAFF. For the CDR3, the DNA is TGTGCCAGCAGCTTTGACATCAGACACACCAACACTGAAGCTTTCTTT. The full variable domain, with the rest looked up from reference TRBV7-9 and TRBJ1-1, is DTGVSQNPRHKITKRGQNVTFRCDPISEHNRLYWYRQTLGQGPEFLTYFQNEAQLEKSRLLSDRFSAERPKGSFSTLEIQRTEQGDSAMYLCASSFDIRHTNTEAFFGQGTRLTVV.

V gene TRBV5-6 combines with J gene TRBJ2-7, with 9 bases identical to TRBD2. This CDR3 comprises 15 residues. Germline-derived CDR1 and CDR2 are SGHDT and YYEEEE. V shed 1 base and J 2 bases; nucleotides not matched to a gene: 4. CDR3 sequence reads: CASSLSGGPAYEQYF. CDR3 nucleotide sequence: TGTGCCAGCAGCTTGAGCGGGGGGCCCGCCTACGAGCAGTACTTC.

In its sample, this clonotype was seen a few times. This CDR3 is CSVEDSDEQFF. The CDR3 DNA reads as TGCAGCGTTGAAGATAGCGATGAGCAGTTCTTC. This chain connects TRBV29-1 to TRBJ2-1; a weak D match, TRBD2 (5 bases). The CDR3 runs to 11 residues. The V gene's germline CDR1 is SQVTM and CDR2 ANQGSEA. Trimming shortened V by 0 bases and J by 8 bases, and 5 bases separated the two germline ends.

This rearrangement joins TRBV6-5 to TRBJ2-5; 9 bases agree with TRBD2. CDR1 and CDR2 (germline): MNHEY, SVGAGI. This CDR3 has 16 residues. V shed 0 bases, J shed 1 base, and the junction held 3 bases outside the gene matches. The CDR3 loop reads CASSYSPSGVQETQYF. CDR3 DNA: TGTGCCAGCAGTTACTCTCCTAGCGGGGTCCAAGAGACCCAGTACTTC.

In its sample, this clonotype was seen many times. The V and J genes are TRBV6-2 or TRBV6-3 and TRBJ1-2; D may be TRBD1 (5 bases). The germline CDR1 and CDR2 sequences are MNHEY and SVGEGT. V lost 5 bases to trimming and J lost 4 bases, with 17 bases between them. The CDR3 spans 15 residues. The CDR3 DNA is TGTGCCAGCAGTACGGTGTTCGGGGACGGCTATGGCTACACCTTC. Translated: CASSTVFGDGYGYTF.

This clonotype was counted between two and nine times. This sequence joins TRBV29-1 and TRBJ1-4; perhaps TRBD1 as D (5 bases). The CDR3 sequence is 11 residues long. Germline CDR1 SQVTM, CDR2 ANQGSEA. The ends were cut back, 2 bases at V and 10 bases at J, with 8 bases in the middle. The CDR3 loop reads CSVESGGKLFF. As DNA, the CDR3 is TGCAGCGTTGAATCGGGGGGAAAACTGTTTTTT.

This clonotype showed up many times. The V call is TRBV10-3, the J call TRBJ2-1, with TRBD2 matching 11 bases. Losses at the gene ends were 0 bases for V and 7 bases for J; bases not matched to a gene: 11. Germline V gene sequence: CDR1 ENHRY, CDR2 SYGVKD. This CDR3 is built from 18 residues. CDR3 amino acids: CAISESGLAAVWWNEQFF. The CDR3 DNA reads as TGTGCCATCAGTGAGTCGGGACTAGCGGCCGTCTGGTGGAATGAGCAGTTCTTC.

The J gene is TRBJ1-5, the V gene TRBV20-1; a weak D match, TRBD1 (6 bases). CDR3 length equals 16 residues. Germline-derived CDR1 and CDR2 are DFQATT and SNEGSKA (reference sequence). The germline V and J ends were trimmed by 6 bases and 6 bases, with 24 bases remaining between them. Here the CDR3 reads CSAQGNREIRSQPQHF. The CDR3 DNA sequence: TGCAGTGCCCAAGGGAACAGGGAAATTAGAAGTCAGCCCCAGCATTTT.